The following is a T cell receptor (beta chain) sequence with its context. Its antigen is undetermined. The CDR3 totals 15 residues. From germline, CDR1 is SGHNT and CDR2 YYREEE (reference sequence). V shed 4 bases, J shed 3 bases, and the junction held 10 bases outside the gene matches. The record originates from a study of cytomegalovirus exposure and HLA in healthy donors. Study results and caveats: One later analysis, an examination of the 100 to 150 validation repertoires, found that first-cohort TCR clusters tended to co-occur in them.

Using immunoSEQ multiplex PCR, the repertoire was profiled, and TCRdb retains in-frame clones only, with some absent. The sample lists roughly 310,000 clones, approximately 86% occurring once. This sequence joins TRBV5-4 and TRBJ2-7; 7 nucleotides agree with TRBD2. Sequencing used PBMCs. The sequence was obtained from a man younger than 40 in good health and CMV-seronegative. The chain's CDR3 is CASSPYERGNYEQYF. The DNA of the CDR3 is TGTGCCAGCAGCCCCTACGAGCGGGGCAACTACGAGCAGTACTTC.